This TCR beta chain derives from a study of blood T cell repertoires in COVID-19. Overall study: From the United States, Italy and Spain came samples of acute and convalescent COVID-19. Sources were T cells, B-cell-depleted T cells, or PBMCs; the material itself was cDNA or gDNA.

CDR3 length equals 17 residues. Germline assignment: CDR1 LGHDT and CDR2 YNNKEL (reference sequence). The ends were cut back, 5 bases at V and 0 bases at J, with 17 bases in the middle. The table came from immunoSEQ multiplex PCR; TCRdb's copy has only in-frame clones and leaves some out. The repertoire includes 240,000 or so clones, roughly 83% of them detected once, and approximately 13% sits in the top ten. The receptor was derived from a man older than 75 with acute or convalescent COVID-19. V gene TRBV3-1 (or the pseudogene TRBV3-2) combines with J gene TRBJ1-3; a possible D gene is TRBD1 (5 bases). The sequencing input was peripheral blood. The CDR3 coding sequence is TGTGCCAGCAGCGAGCGGGCCCAGGGCCTCTCTGGAAACACCATATATTTT. Translating it yields CASSERAQGLSGNTIYF.